This T cell receptor (beta chain) was sequenced in a study of blood T cell repertoires in COVID-19. Study-level background: From the United States, Italy and Spain came samples of acute and convalescent COVID-19. In each case, the material was cDNA or gDNA derived from T cells, B-cell-depleted T cells, or PBMCs.

Under the authors' procedure: Quantification of nucleated cells was approximated via reference gene primer amplification. Repertoires were generated with immunoSEQ multiplex PCR, while TCRdb's copy carries only in-frame clones and drops some. Clone size and V and J calls were adopted from that table, with D and trimming inferred from the DNA. The table lists about 14,000 clones, roughly 86% of them singletons, with 52% in the top ten. Sequenced input: peripheral blood. This receptor was identified in a man aged 60 to 69 with acute or convalescent COVID-19.

CDR3 bases: TGTGCCAGCAAACAGGGGGTGAACGAGCAGTACTTC. This gives the protein CASKQGVNEQYF. The chain links TRBV28 to TRBJ2-7; 8 bases map to TRBD1. The ends lost 7 bases at V and 5 bases at J; junction bases unmatched: 4. Germline-derived CDR1 and CDR2 are MDHEN and SYDVKM. The CDR3 is made up of 12 amino acids.